These 12 T cell receptor beta chains originate from one sample sequenced in a study of vaccination effects on CD4 cells after COVID-19. No antigen has been assigned to these receptors. Here immunoSEQ multiplex PCR was the method, and the copy in TCRdb shows in-frame clones only, minus some. The sample includes 70,000 to 95,000 clones, around 74% of them seen just once. After expansion with viral peptide pools in the ViraFEST assay, antigen-specific CD4+ T cells were sequenced. Researchers isolated CD4+ T cells once approximately ten days of culture had elapsed. As their vaccination, participants received two doses of either BNT162b2 or mRNA-1273. The sequences come from CD4+ T cells from PBMCs cultured with HCoV-OC43 spike peptides, collected after COVID-19 vaccination. The subset is: HCoV-OC43 spike overlapping peptide pool stimulation. The receptors were sampled from a human donor who received a COVID-19 vaccine.

The rearrangement uses TRBV5-1 and TRBJ1-6; no definite D call. This CDR3 contains 12 residues. The V and J ends lost 7 bases and 10 bases respectively, with 12 bases between them. The germline V gene has CDR1 SGHRS and CDR2 YFSETQ. The CDR3 loop is CASAEGSSPLHF. The DNA for the CDR3 is TGCGCCAGCGCCGAGGGTTCCTCACCCCTCCACTTT.

The chain is built from TRBV2 and TRBJ1-2; D is undetermined. The CDR3 spans 13 residues. V dropped 6 bases and J dropped 4 bases, with 12 bases sitting between them. The germline V gene has CDR1 SNHLY and CDR2 FYNNEI. In DNA, the CDR3 is TGTGCCAGCAGGGGATATACCGGCTATGGCTACACCTTC. It codes for CASRGYTGYGYTF.

The V and J genes are TRBV6-5 and TRBJ2-2; 9 nucleotides line up with TRBD2. CDR1 and CDR2 (germline): MNHEY, SVGAGI. The CDR3 is 15 residues long. The junction had 4 bases not matched to a gene; V was cut back by 6 bases and J by 2 bases. The CDR3 protein is CASSPGTSNTGELFF. CDR3 DNA sequence: TGTGCCAGCAGCCCCGGGACTAGCAACACCGGGGAGCTGTTTTTT.

The chain recombines TRBV18 with TRBJ1-1; the D gene is possibly TRBD1 (5 bases). CDR1 and CDR2 from the germline V gene are KGHSH and LQKENI. The CDR3 runs 16 residues. Trimming took 1 base from V and 1 from J, leaving 13 bases between them. The CDR3 sequence: CASSPQRGAGNTEAFF. In nucleotides, the CDR3 is TGTGCCAGCTCACCACAGAGGGGCGCGGGGAACACTGAAGCTTTCTTT.

The chain is built from TRBV2 and TRBJ1-6; D gene unclear. Germline V gene sequence: CDR1 SNHLY, CDR2 FYNNEI. Trimming left V 10 bases short and J 6 bases short, with 13 bases between. The CDR3 contains 13 residues. The CDR3: CATQISRNSPLHF. The CDR3 bases are TGTGCCACTCAGATAAGTCGTAATTCACCCCTCCACTTT.

This clone was counted only a few times. The V and J genes are TRBV10-3 and TRBJ1-6; D not certain. This CDR3 contains 13 residues. The germline V and J ends were trimmed by 3 bases and 4 bases, with 4 bases remaining between them. Germline CDR1 ENHRY, CDR2 SYGVKD. This CDR3 reads CAISDQYNSPLHF. CDR3 DNA sequence: TGTGCCATCAGTGACCAGTATAATTCACCCCTCCACTTT.

The chain combines TRBV6-5 with TRBJ2-1, with D possibly TRBD1 on 5 matching bases. V was cut by 2 bases and J by 7 bases, with 6 bases left in between. Germline V gene data show CDR1 as MNHEY and CDR2 as SVGAGI. The CDR3 spans 12 residues. The CDR3 nucleotides read TGTGCCAGCAGTTACGCAGGGAATGAGCAGTTCTTC. It yields the protein CASSYAGNEQFF.

The CDR3, as DNA: TGTGCCAGCACAGTTCAGGGATTACATGGCTACACCTTC. As protein: CASTVQGLHGYTF. V and J are TRBV12-3 or TRBV12-4 and TRBJ1-2; D may be TRBD1 (5 bases). The CDR3 has 13 residues. V gave up 7 bases and J gave up 6 bases, with 15 bases separating them.

The V and J genes are TRBV9 and TRBJ2-2; 8 nucleotides align to TRBD1. V gave up 0 bases and J gave up 2 bases; unmatched junction bases: 6. From germline, CDR1 is SGDLS and CDR2 YYNGEE. The CDR3 runs 17 residues. CDR3: CASSVDSRGLNTGELFF. The CDR3 coding sequence is TGTGCCAGCAGCGTAGATAGCAGGGGGCTTAACACCGGGGAGCTGTTTTTT.

The V gene is TRBV28, the J gene TRBJ2-7; 7 nucleotides match TRBD1. J was trimmed by 5 bases and V by 5 bases; bases with no gene match: 9. Germline CDR1 and CDR2: MDHEN and SYDVKM. The CDR3 spans 14 residues. CDR3 protein: CASSDPGQINEQYV. Here the CDR3 DNA reads TGTGCCAGCAGTGACCCGGGACAGATAAACGAGCAGTACGTC.

V gene TRBV5-8 combines with J gene TRBJ1-1; 9 positions match TRBD1. The CDR3 has 16 residues. The germline V gene encodes CDR1 SGHTS and CDR2 YDEGEE. V shed 7 bases, J shed 5 bases, and the junction held 15 bases outside the gene matches. DNA of the CDR3: TGTGCCAGCCCCTTTTACCCGGGACAGGGTGGAACTGAAGCTTTCTTT. Protein: CASPFYPGQGGTEAFF.

The J gene is TRBJ1-4, the V gene TRBV5-1; D unresolved. The V end was cut by 6 bases, the J end by 3 bases, with 12 bases between. The V gene's germline CDR1 is SGHRS and CDR2 YFSETQ. The length of the CDR3 is 14 residues. The CDR3 coding sequence is TGCGCCAGCAAGCCTGGGAACGCTAATGAAAAACTGTTTTTT. Encoded protein: CASKPGNANEKLFF.